Shown below are 28 T cell receptor beta chains from a single sample sequenced in a study of blood T cell repertoires in COVID-19 (dated by TCRdb to 2018 to 2021). Receptor libraries were prepared by the immunoSEQ multiplex PCR assay. The clones in this table, taken by TCRdb from immuneACCESS, are in-frame only. Not every clone is retained; where verified, under half of the shortfall comes from an unresolved V gene, and the cause of the rest is unknown. This sample holds some 100,000 clones; around nine tenths were observed only once. The top ten clones comprise 10% of the sample. The sequenced sample consisted of peripheral blood. The receptor set was obtained from a man aged 50 to 60 with acute or convalescent COVID-19.

In its sample, this clone was seen a few times. The chain links TRBV2 to TRBJ2-7, with 7 positions matching TRBD1. Germline V lookup: CDR1 SNHLY, CDR2 FYNNEI. The CDR3 is made up of 12 amino acids. V trimming: 7 bases; J trimming: 5 bases; junction bases outside the gene matches: 5. CDR3 protein: CASTQDRDEQYF. CDR3 coding DNA: TGTGCCAGCACTCAAGACAGGGACGAGCAGTACTTC.

This chain uses TRBV5-4 with TRBJ1-2, with D maybe TRBD1 (6 bases). Germline CDR1 reads SGHNT; CDR2 reads YYREEE (reference sequence). This CDR3 is built from 14 residues. V was clipped by 0 bases and J by 4 bases, with 10 bases between them. CDR3 residues: CASSLGQAFYGYTF. The CDR3 coding sequence is TGTGCCAGCAGCTTGGGACAGGCCTTCTATGGCTACACCTTC.

This clone was seen just once. This CDR3 is CASSLESGSFSGNTIYF. The CDR3, as DNA: TGCGCCAGCAGCTTGGAATCAGGGTCCTTCTCTGGAAACACCATATATTTT. The chain combines TRBV5-1 with TRBJ1-3, with D possibly being TRBD1 (5 bases). V gave up 0 bases and J gave up 0 bases, with 13 bases separating them. This CDR3 comprises 17 residues. Looked up from germline, CDR1 is SGHRS and CDR2 is YFSETQ.

The chain joins TRBV7-2 to TRBJ1-1; 8 bases match TRBD1. Germline V gives CDR1 SGHTA, CDR2 FQGNSA. The CDR3 runs 18 residues. Trimming at V came to 1 base and at J to 5 bases, leaving 15 bases not matched to a gene. As DNA, the CDR3 is TGTGCCAGCAGCTTAGGGAGTGGCAGGGGGCCTTCCAAAACTGAAGCTTTCTTT. This gives the protein CASSLGSGRGPSKTEAFF.

This clone was seen once. The DNA of the CDR3 is TGTGCCAGTAGTAGGCGGTCTAATGAAAAACTGTTTTTT. Protein sequence: CASSRRSNEKLFF. J is TRBJ1-4 and V is TRBV19; D is unresolved. V was clipped by 4 bases and J by 3 bases, with 6 bases between them. This CDR3 spans 13 amino acids. Germline CDR1 is LNHDA and CDR2 is SQIVND (reference sequence).

This rearrangement joins TRBV7-2 to TRBJ1-2; D gene uncertain. The CDR3 contains 14 residues. Germline CDR1 is SGHTA and CDR2 is FQGNSA. V was trimmed by 1 base and J by 8 bases, leaving 14 bases between them. CDR3 sequence: CASSLGSDTEGYTF. Here the CDR3 DNA reads TGTGCCAGCAGCTTAGGCTCAGACACGGAAGGCTACACCTTC.

The chain recombines TRBV30 with TRBJ2-1; perhaps TRBD2 as D (5 bases). Trimming shortened V by 1 base and J by 7 bases, and 17 bases separated the two germline ends. The CDR3 covers 15 residues. The V gene's germline CDR1 is GTSNPN and CDR2 SVGIG (reference sequence). The CDR3 protein is CAWSGSASTGNEQFF. CDR3 in DNA: TGTGCCTGGAGTGGGTCAGCATCTACGGGGAATGAGCAGTTCTTC.

The rearrangement joins TRBV5-1 to TRBJ1-1, with D tentatively TRBD1 (5 bases). There are 16 residues in the CDR3. Germline CDR1 reads SGHRS; CDR2 reads YFSETQ. V dropped 5 bases and J dropped 1 base, with 18 bases sitting between them. CDR3 region: CASSTGGALGNTEAFF. CDR3 DNA sequence: TGCGCCAGCAGTACCGGAGGGGCGCTGGGGAACACTGAAGCTTTCTTT.

The genes are TRBV6-5 and TRBJ1-1; a weak D match, TRBD1 (5 bases). Trimming left V 6 bases short and J 1 base short, with 12 bases between. The CDR3 length is 14 residues. The V gene's germline CDR1 is MNHEY and CDR2 SVGAGI. The CDR3 DNA follows: TGTGCCAGCAGCCGGGAGGGACGGAACACTGAAGCTTTCTTT. Its protein product is CASSREGRNTEAFF.

Only one count was recorded for this clone. V and J are TRBV3-1 (or the pseudogene TRBV3-2) and TRBJ2-1; D is unresolved. Germline lookup yields CDR1 LGHDT and CDR2 YNNKEL (reference sequence). The CDR3 is 17 amino acids. V dropped 0 bases and J dropped 0 bases, with 12 bases sitting between them. The CDR3 loop reads CASSQDKVVASYNEQFF. CDR3 coding DNA: TGTGCCAGCAGCCAAGATAAGGTGGTAGCCTCCTACAATGAGCAGTTCTTC.

The V call is TRBV5-1, the J call TRBJ2-1; a possible D gene is TRBD1 (6 bases). The CDR3 extends over 13 amino acids. The V end lost 5 bases, the J end lost 2 bases, and 8 bases lay between the germline ends. Germline V CDR1 and CDR2: SGHRS, YFSETQ. The CDR3 DNA is TGCGCCAGCAGTAGGGGGACCTACAATGAGCAGTTCTTC. This encodes CASSRGTYNEQFF.

About this clone: This sample includes further DNA sequences coding for the same CDR3. The chain has TRBV19 and TRBJ2-7, with 8 bases fitting TRBD1. Germline CDR1 LNHDA, CDR2 SQIVND (reference sequence). The CDR3 is 14 amino acids. With 4 bases clipped from V and 3 bases from J, the junction kept 5 bases outside the gene matches. Here the CDR3 reads CASSTDRVGYEQYF. The DNA of the CDR3 is TGTGCCAGTAGTACGGACAGGGTAGGCTACGAGCAGTACTTC.

The rearrangement joins TRBV29-1 to TRBJ2-4; no reliable D call. V gave up 1 base and J gave up 0 bases, with 4 bases separating them. The CDR3 is 13 amino acids. Germline V gives CDR1 SQVTM, CDR2 ANQGSEA. This CDR3 reads CSVEALAKNIQYF. The CDR3 DNA sequence: TGCAGCGTTGAAGCCCTAGCCAAAAACATTCAGTACTTC.

The chain uses TRBV24-1 and TRBJ2-7; a possible D gene is TRBD1 (6 bases). The CDR3 totals 13 residues. V dropped 6 bases and J dropped 1 base, with 9 bases sitting between them. Germline CDR1 reads KGHDR; CDR2 reads SFDVKD. The CDR3 reads CATSQGGSYEQYF. As DNA, the CDR3 is TGTGCCACCAGTCAAGGGGGTTCCTACGAGCAGTACTTC.

This chain uses TRBV25-1 with TRBJ1-2; D perhaps matches TRBD1 (6 bases). Trimming removed 2 bases at V and 5 bases at J, with 15 bases between. CDR1 is MGHDK, CDR2 SYGVNS, per germline. The CDR3 loop spans 15 amino acids. Here the CDR3 reads CASSEIGGIMYGYTF. The CDR3 nucleotides are TGTGCCAGCAGTGAAATTGGGGGCATTATGTATGGCTACACCTTC.

The chain has TRBV29-1 and TRBJ2-1; 11 bases are shared with TRBD1. With V trimmed by 7 bases and J by 12 bases, 11 bases remained unmatched. CDR1 is SQVTM, CDR2 ANQGSEA, per germline. The CDR3 is 13 amino acids. The CDR3 DNA reads as TGCAGCGCTGGGACAGGGGGTACGTCTTCGCAGTTCTTC. Its protein product is CSAGTGGTSSQFF.

The rearrangement links TRBV29-1 to TRBJ1-2; 9 bases line up with TRBD1. The J segment lost 8 bases and the V segment lost 6 bases, leaving 4 bases of the junction unmatched. CDR1 and CDR2 (germline): SQVTM, ANQGSEA. The CDR3 covers 11 residues. Here the CDR3 reads CSVWTGAGYTF. For the CDR3, the DNA is TGCAGCGTGTGGACAGGGGCCGGCTACACCTTC.

This sequence joins TRBV7-2 and TRBJ1-6; D call uncertain. CDR1 is SGHTA, CDR2 FQGNSA, per germline. The CDR3 is 16 residues long. The V end lost 5 bases, the J end lost 2 bases, and 13 bases lay between the germline ends. CDR3 bases: TGTGCCAGCAGCGCCCGGAGTCCGACCTATAATTCACCCCTCCACTTT. Protein product: CASSARSPTYNSPLHF.

The chain combines TRBV5-4 with TRBJ2-1; no reliable D call. Germline V gives CDR1 SGHNT, CDR2 YYREEE (reference sequence). The V gene lost 4 bases and the J gene lost 4 bases, with 3 bases spanning the gap. The CDR3 has 11 amino acids. The CDR3 nucleotides are TGTGCCAGCAGCCGGTACAATGAGCAGTTCTTC. Translating gives CASSRYNEQFF.

This rearrangement joins TRBV24-1 to TRBJ2-1; 10 nucleotides match TRBD2. The CDR3 length is 17 residues. Germline V CDR1 and CDR2: KGHDR, SFDVKD. V lost 1 base and J lost 8; bases outside the gene matches: 10. CDR3 DNA sequence: TGTGCCACCAGTGATTTCTCAAGCGGGAGGGGTTCCGATGAGCAGTTCTTC. It is translated as CATSDFSSGRGSDEQFF.

This clone was picked up one time. The V gene is TRBV5-1, the J gene TRBJ2-5; TRBD1 matches 8 bases. This CDR3 spans 14 amino acids. Germline CDR1 and CDR2: SGHRS and YFSETQ. V gave up 0 bases and J gave up 4 bases; unmatched junction bases: 2. The CDR3 coding sequence is TGCGCCAGCAGCTTGGAAGGACAGGGAGAGACCCAGTACTTC. Encoded protein: CASSLEGQGETQYF.

This clone came up a few times. The chain joins TRBV29-1 to TRBJ1-1; 9 positions match TRBD1. Per the germline V gene, CDR1 is SQVTM and CDR2 is ANQGSEA. This CDR3 comprises 12 residues. V lost 7 bases to trimming and J lost 4 bases; unmatched junction nucleotides: 4. CDR3 bases: TGCAGCGCGGGACAGGGAAGCACTGAAGCTTTCTTT. This encodes CSAGQGSTEAFF.

This chain joins TRBV19 and TRBJ1-4; D call uncertain. The V gene lost 7 bases and the J gene lost 6 bases, with 12 bases spanning the gap. This CDR3 has 13 residues. CDR1 LNHDA and CDR2 SQIVND come from the germline V gene (reference sequence). The CDR3: CASKSTVDEKLFF. The CDR3 nucleotides are TGTGCCAGTAAAAGCACGGTTGATGAAAAACTGTTTTTT.

CDR3 sequence (DNA): TGTGCCAGCAGTAGACAGGGGTCTGGGGACACTGAAGCTTTCTTT. Its translation is CASSRQGSGDTEAFF. The genes are TRBV6-6 and TRBJ1-1, with 8 bases that match TRBD1. V gave up 5 bases and J gave up 3 bases; unmatched junction bases: 8. The CDR3 has 15 residues. CDR1 MNHNY and CDR2 SVGAGI come from the germline V gene (reference sequence).

CDR3 nucleotides: TGTGCCAGCAGCCCAGGACAGGGACAGGACTATGGCTACACCTTC. This codes for CASSPGQGQDYGYTF. The chain employs TRBV7-3 and TRBJ1-2; the match to TRBD1 covers 8 bases. Germline loops: CDR1 SGHTA, CDR2 FQGTGA. J was trimmed by 3 bases and V by 5 bases; bases with no gene match: 8. The CDR3 is made up of 15 amino acids. Combining the CDR3 with reference TRBV7-3 and TRBJ1-2 gives the whole variable domain GAGVSQTPSNKVTEKGKYVELRCDPISGHTALYWYRQSLGQGPEFLIYFQGTGAADDSGLPNDRFFAVRPEGSVSTLKIQRTERGDSAVYLCASSPGQGQDYGYTFGSGTRLTVV.

V usage is TRBV11-2 and J usage is TRBJ1-6; 9 bases are shared with TRBD1. Trimming at V came to 4 bases and at J to 9 bases, leaving 4 bases not matched to a gene. The CDR3 contains 14 residues. CDR1 is SGHAT, CDR2 FQNNGV, per germline. CDR3 region: CASSSDRGVSPLHF. The CDR3, as DNA: TGTGCCAGCAGCTCGGACAGGGGCGTTTCACCCCTCCACTTT.

This clone is a singleton in its sample. The chain links TRBV5-1 to TRBJ2-7; D gene ambiguous. CDR1 SGHRS and CDR2 YFSETQ come from the germline V gene. Trimming pared 1 base from V and 3 bases from J, leaving 5 bases between. This CDR3 has 12 residues. Here the CDR3 reads CASSLPSYEQYF. As DNA, the CDR3 is TGCGCCAGCAGCTTGCCCAGCTACGAGCAGTACTTC.

This clone has only a few counts. The CDR3 region is CASSKIGRGTSVLTYEQYF. CDR3 bases: TGTGCCAGCAGCAAAATTGGGCGCGGGACTAGCGTTTTGACCTACGAGCAGTACTTC. This rearrangement joins TRBV21-1 to TRBJ2-7; the table names TRBD2, a call not compared with the DNA. TRBV21-1 is labeled a pseudogene. This CDR3 region has 19 residues.